This T cell receptor (beta chain) originates from a study of T cell repertoires in aging, cancer and after chemotherapy. TCR beta rearrangements were amplified from peripheral blood genomic DNA. Broader study findings: No conclusions about immunological memory after chemotherapy can be drawn from the repertoire data.

Notes on this clonotype: Its antigen is as yet unknown.

A mixed TRB-A/B primer pool amplified rearranged TRB by multiplex touch-down PCR. From the multiplex PCR reads, TCRdb called clonotypes with MiXCR, one entry per CDR3 protein. This table holds about 6,000 distinct CDR3 sequences, approximately 38% found once. The CDR3 sequence is 15 residues long. Germline V lookup: CDR1 DFQATT, CDR2 SNEGSKA (reference sequence). V lost 0 bases to trimming and J lost 6 bases; unmatched junction nucleotides: 8. The sample was blood. The V and J genes are TRBV20-1 and TRBJ2-3; TRBD2 matches 8 bases. The sequence derives from a human donor with a blood cancer. The CDR3 DNA is TGCAGTGCTAGAGATTGGAGCGGGAGTGGGGATACGCAGTATTTT. Encoded protein: CSARDWSGSGDTQYF.